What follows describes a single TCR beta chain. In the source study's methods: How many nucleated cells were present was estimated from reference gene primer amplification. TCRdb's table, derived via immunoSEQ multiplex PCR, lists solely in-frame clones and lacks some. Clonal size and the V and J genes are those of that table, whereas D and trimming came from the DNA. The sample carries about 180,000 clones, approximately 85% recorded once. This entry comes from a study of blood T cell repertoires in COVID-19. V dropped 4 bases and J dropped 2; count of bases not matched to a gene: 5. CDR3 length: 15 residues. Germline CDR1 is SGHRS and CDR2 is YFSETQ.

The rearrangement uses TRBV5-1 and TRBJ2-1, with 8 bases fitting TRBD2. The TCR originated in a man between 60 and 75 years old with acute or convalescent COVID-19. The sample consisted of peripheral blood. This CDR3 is CASSGAGATYNEQFF. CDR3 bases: TGCGCCAGCAGCGGAGCGGGGGCCACCTACAATGAGCAGTTCTTC. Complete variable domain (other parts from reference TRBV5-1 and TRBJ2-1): KAGVTQTPRYLIKTRGQQVTLSCSPISGHRSVSWYQQTPGQGLQFLFEYFSETQRNKGNFPGRFSGRQFSNSRSEMNVSTLELGDSALYLCASSGAGATYNEQFFGPGTRLTVL.